Here is one T cell receptor beta chain with its context. This specimen comes from a study of shared clonotypes between healthy human individuals. Generated by immunoSEQ multiplex PCR, the TCRdb table keeps only in-frame clones and is missing some. The table shows 950,000 to 1,100,000 clones, with around 76% occurring only once. This sequence was found in a man aged 18 to 30 in good health. The specimen sequenced was memory CD4+ T cells sorted from blood. Subset here: CD45RA-negative fraction.

The CDR3 loop reads CASRGQAANYGYTF. DNA for the CDR3: TGTGCCAGCAGAGGACAGGCCGCTAACTATGGCTACACCTTC. The chain recombines TRBV6-6 with TRBJ1-2, with 7 bases matching TRBD1. Germline V gene sequence: CDR1 MNHNY, CDR2 SVGAGI (reference sequence). The CDR3 runs to 14 residues. V gave up 6 bases and J gave up 0 bases; unmatched junction bases: 4.